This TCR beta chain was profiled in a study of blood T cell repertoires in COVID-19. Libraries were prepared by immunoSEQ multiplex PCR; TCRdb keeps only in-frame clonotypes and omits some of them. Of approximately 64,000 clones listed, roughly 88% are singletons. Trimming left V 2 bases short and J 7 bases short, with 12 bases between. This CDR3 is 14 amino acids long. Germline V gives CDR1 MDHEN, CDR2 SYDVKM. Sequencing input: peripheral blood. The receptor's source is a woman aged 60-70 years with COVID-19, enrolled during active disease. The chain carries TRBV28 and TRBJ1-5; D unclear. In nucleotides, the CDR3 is TGTGCCAGCAGTTTACGGTCAGGTTGGCAGCCCCAGCATTTT. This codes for CASSLRSGWQPQHF.